This T cell receptor (beta chain) was identified in a study of technical replicates of blood from a handful of donors. The CDR3 runs to 16 residues. J was trimmed by 2 bases and V by 4 bases; bases with no gene match: 5. Germline CDR1 reads SGHKS; CDR2 reads YYEKEE (reference sequence). The method was immunoSEQ multiplex PCR; TCRdb's version includes in-frame clones alone and lacks a portion of them. The table records roughly 11,000 clones, 90% to 95% of them present only once. The origin of this receptor is a human donor in good health. The rearrangement links TRBV5-5 to TRBJ2-6; 8 positions agree with TRBD1. Sequences were obtained from PBMCs. This chain's CDR3 is CASSQQGVAGANVLTF. The CDR3 DNA reads TGTGCCAGCAGCCAACAGGGGGTAGCTGGGGCCAACGTCCTGACTTTC.